This T cell receptor (beta chain) was captured in a study of response to subunit inactivated influenza vaccine. Turning to this clonotype: Mismatch with germline at one junction end may stem from a read error.

This CDR3 has 16 residues. The germline gives CDR1 MNHNS, CDR2 SASEGT. MiXCR, run by TCRdb on the RT-PCR reads, gives a single entry per CDR3 protein. The sample gives under 800,000 distinct CDR3 sequences, over 11% of which show up once; 5.5% to 8% is in the top ten. The sequence was obtained from a man aged 50-60 years who received an inactivated influenza vaccine. The chain joins TRBV6-1 to TRBJ2-2; a weak D match, TRBD1 (6 bases). This sample comprised PBMCs from blood, obtained 14 to 15 days before vaccination. The CDR3 DNA follows: TGTGCCAGTAGTGAATTCAAGGGGGACCCCTCCCGGGAGCTGTTTTTT. Its protein product is CASSEFKGDPSRELFF.